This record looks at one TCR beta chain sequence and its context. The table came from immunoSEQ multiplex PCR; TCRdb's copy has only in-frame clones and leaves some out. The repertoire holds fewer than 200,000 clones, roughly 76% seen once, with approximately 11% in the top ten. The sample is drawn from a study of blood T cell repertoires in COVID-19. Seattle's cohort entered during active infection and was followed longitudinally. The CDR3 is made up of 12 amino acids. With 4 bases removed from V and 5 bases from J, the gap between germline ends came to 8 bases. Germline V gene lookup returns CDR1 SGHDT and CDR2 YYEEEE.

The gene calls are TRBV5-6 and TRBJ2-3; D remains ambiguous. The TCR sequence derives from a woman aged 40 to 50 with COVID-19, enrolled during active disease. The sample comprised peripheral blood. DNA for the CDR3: TGTGCCAGCAGCGCGGCCGTAGATACGCAGTATTTT. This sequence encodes CASSAAVDTQYF.